This TCR beta chain was sequenced in a study of beta chain features in type 1 diabetes. As for the study in general: When patients were set against healthy donors, age, gender and cell yields were similar. Study-wide points: PCR might preferentially amplify shorter templates, equally in patients and controls. Any role of HLA type in TCRB rearrangement remained unresolved here.

Per germline, CDR1 SGHRS and CDR2 YFSETQ. The CDR3 spans 18 residues. The junction had 10 bases not matched to a gene; V was cut back by 5 bases and J by 3 bases. A word on this clone: The target antigen is unknown.

Expressed TCRB transcripts got sequenced, as all isolated RNA was reverse transcribed. Clones were read by immunoSEQ multiplex PCR, and TCRdb kept only the in-frame ones, dropping some. The table records 900,000 or so clones, about 17% of them present only once. This TCR was recovered from a woman younger than 35 in good health. The chain uses TRBV5-1 and TRBJ2-3; 15 bases are a match to TRBD2. What was sequenced was naive CD4+ T cells from blood. The CDR3 DNA follows: TGCGCCAGCAGTACGGGACTAGCGGGAGGATCTGGGACAGATACGCAGTATTTT. It codes for CASSTGLAGGSGTDTQYF. Full variable domain (missing parts from reference TRBV5-1 and TRBJ2-3): KAGVTQTPRYLIKTRGQQVTLSCSPISGHRSVSWYQQTPGQGLQFLFEYFSETQRNKGNFPGRFSGRQFSNSRSEMNVSTLELGDSALYLCASSTGLAGGSGTDTQYFGPGTRLTVL.